The following is a T cell receptor (beta chain) sequence with its context. The target antigen is unknown. The CDR3 has 17 residues. Per germline, CDR1 LGHNA and CDR2 YSLEER. V was pared by 2 bases and J by 3 bases, with 9 bases of the junction left unmatched. TCRdb reprocessed the reads via MiXCR and lists one record per CDR3 protein. The repertoire includes 450,000 to 600,000 distinct CDR3 sequences, about 33% of them detected once, and roughly 15% sits in the top ten. These data originate in a study of T cell repertoires in cytomegalovirus infection. The chain joins TRBV4-3 to TRBJ2-1; 8 bases line up with TRBD2. The clonotype originates from a human donor in good health (CMV status not recorded). Some clones in this sample may be carry-over from other donors' samples. The starting material was cultured PBMCs, obtained from culture after CMV antigen stimulation. CDR3 protein: CASSQIRAGAVYNEQFF. Here the CDR3 DNA reads TGCGCCAGCAGCCAAATCCGAGCGGGAGCGGTCTACAATGAGCAGTTCTTC.